The clone carrying this TCR beta chain was recorded once. No antigen is known for it. Profiling relied on immunoSEQ multiplex PCR, and the TCRdb table lists in-frame clones only, not all of them. The data show about 85,000 clones, approximately 89% seen once. This sample was taken from a study of a mutant IDH1 vaccine in newly diagnosed glioma. The overall study: Sex distribution of treated patients was about 62% male and around 40% female; mean age was around 40 years. The week-35 safety follow-up was V12, and the week-47 study end was V13.

Time point: week 47, end of study. Each dose of the vaccine consisted of 300 ug of mutant IDH1 20-mer peptide, with topical imiquimod. New WHO grade 3 or 4 astrocytomas that were IDH1-mutant and ATRX-lost had been found in donors. This CDR3 is built from 13 residues. Germline V CDR1 and CDR2: SGHTA, FQGNSA. V shed 3 bases and J shed 2 bases, with 8 bases lying between them. J is TRBJ2-7 and V is TRBV7-2; D not certain. Sequencing was performed on PBMCs, taken from a glioma patient whose treatment included an IDH1 peptide vaccine. This receptor was obtained from a woman aged 50 to 60 with glioma. The CDR3 DNA reads as TGTGCCAGCAGCTTCGGCGATACCTACGAGCAGTACTTC. Translating it yields CASSFGDTYEQYF.